The 25 T cell receptor beta chains below all came from one sample that was sequenced in a study of cytomegalovirus exposure and HLA in healthy donors. The PCR used 60 Vbeta and 13 Jbeta primers. This table comes from immunoSEQ multiplex PCR, and its TCRdb copy is limited to in-frame clones, with some not included. The data show more than 100,000 clones, about three quarters seen once. The sequenced material came from PBMCs. All receptors derive from a man aged 45-65 years in good health and CMV-seropositive.

The rearrangement uses TRBV14 and TRBJ2-7; TRBD1 aligns across 10 bases. CDR1 and CDR2 from the germline V gene are SGHDN and FVKESK. The CDR3 loop spans 18 amino acids. Unmatched junction bases numbered 12, after V lost 0 bases and J lost 4 bases. CDR3 coding DNA: TGTGCCAGCAGCCAAGATCGGGGTTGGGGGACAGGGGTGTACGAGCAGTACTTC. It codes for CASSQDRGWGTGVYEQYF.

At least ten counts were recorded for this clone. V and J are TRBV6-6 and TRBJ1-5; D is possibly TRBD1 (6 bases). The CDR3 runs 14 residues. The V gene's germline CDR1 is MNHNY and CDR2 SVGAGI (reference sequence). Trimming stripped 9 bases from V and 5 bases from J, with 17 bases between. For the CDR3, the DNA is TGTGCCAGTAAATTGGGCCCAGGGGATCAGCCCCAGCATTTT. It codes for CASKLGPGDQPQHF.

The chain carries TRBV7-9 and TRBJ2-7; 10 bases are a match to TRBD1. The CDR3 totals 15 residues. Germline V CDR1 and CDR2: SEHNR, FQNEAQ (reference sequence). J lost 6 bases, V lost 3 bases, and 8 bases had no gene match. The CDR3 DNA follows: TGTGCCAGCAGCTTGTATGAGACAGGGGGCCGCGAGCAGTACTTC. Translation gives CASSLYETGGREQYF.

This clone was seen a single time. This chain links TRBV4-1 with TRBJ1-2; perhaps TRBD1 as D (6 bases). This CDR3 comprises 15 residues. V was pared by 3 bases and J by 8 bases, with 19 bases between. CDR1 and CDR2 from the germline V gene are MGHRA and YSYEKL. This chain's CDR3 is CASSQHPTGGSGYTF. The CDR3 DNA sequence: TGCGCCAGCAGCCAGCACCCGACAGGTGGATCGGGCTACACCTTC.

V is TRBV5-1 and J is TRBJ2-3, with 7 bases matching TRBD2. The V gene end was trimmed by 7 bases and the J gene end by 4 bases; junction bases not matched to a gene: 12. CDR3 length: 15 amino acids. CDR1 is SGHRS and CDR2 is YFSETQ in the germline V gene. The CDR3 DNA sequence: TGCGCCAGCTACCTTTGGGGGGGGGAAGCAGATACGCAGTATTTT. The encoded protein is CASYLWGGEADTQYF.

The V gene is TRBV14, the J gene TRBJ2-3; TRBD1 agrees at 9 bases. V shed 3 bases, J shed 3 bases, and the junction held 7 bases outside the gene matches. Germline loops: CDR1 SGHDN, CDR2 FVKESK. The CDR3 has 16 residues. The CDR3 nucleotides are TGTGCCAGCAGCCACGAGTGGGGACAGGGTACAGATACGCAGTATTTT. Translating gives CASSHEWGQGTDTQYF.

In DNA form, the CDR3 reads TGTGCCAGCATGGAGGGATCGGCTGGGGCCAACGTCCTGACTTTC. Residues: CASMEGSAGANVLTF. The rearrangement uses TRBV28 and TRBJ2-6; D possibly corresponds to TRBD2 (6 bases). Germline CDR1 MDHEN, CDR2 SYDVKM. The V gene lost 7 bases and the J gene lost 2 bases, with 12 bases spanning the gap. CDR3 length: 15 residues. Drawing the rest from reference TRBV28 and TRBJ2-6, the complete variable domain is DVKVTQSSRYLVKRTGEKVFLECVQDMDHENMFWYRQDPGLGLRLIYFSYDVKMKEKGDIPEGYSVSREKKERFSLILESASTNQTSMYLCASMEGSAGANVLTFGAGSRLTVL.

The V call is TRBV5-1, the J call TRBJ1-1; 8 bases line up with TRBD1. Germline CDR1 is SGHRS and CDR2 is YFSETQ. Losses at the gene ends were 0 bases for V and 5 bases for J; bases not matched to a gene: 6. The CDR3 consists of 15 residues. DNA of the CDR3: TGCGCCAGCAGCTTGGATTCCAGGGGGCGGACTGAAGCTTTCTTT. Protein: CASSLDSRGRTEAFF.

The chain employs TRBV7-9 and TRBJ1-5; the match to TRBD1 covers 9 bases. Trimming removed 2 bases from V and 2 bases from J; junction bases left unmatched: 1. Germline CDR1 reads SEHNR; CDR2 reads FQNEAQ (reference sequence). The CDR3 is 15 residues long. The CDR3 coding sequence is TGTGCCAGCAGCTTAACAGGGGGCGGCAATCAGCCCCAGCATTTT. It translates to CASSLTGGGNQPQHF. The full variable domain, in which reference TRBV7-9 and TRBJ1-5 provide the parts outside the CDR3, is DTGVSQNPRHKITKRGQNVTFRCDPISEHNRLYWYRQTLGQGPEFLTYFQNEAQLEKSRLLSDRFSAERPKGSFSTLEIQRTEQGDSAMYLCASSLTGGGNQPQHFGDGTRLSIL.

The rearrangement links TRBV5-4 to TRBJ2-2, with D tentatively TRBD1 (8 bases). CDR1 and CDR2 (germline): SGHNT, YYREEE (reference sequence). V shed 4 bases and J shed 2 bases, with 18 bases lying between them. The CDR3 spans 17 residues. CDR3 region: CASSLRYRGGNTGELFF. In DNA form, the CDR3 reads TGTGCCAGCAGCCTCCGATACAGGGGGGGTAACACCGGGGAGCTGTTTTTT.

This sequence joins TRBV11-2 and TRBJ2-2, with a possible D match to TRBD2 (6 bases). Germline lookup yields CDR1 SGHAT and CDR2 FQNNGV. This CDR3 contains 17 residues. The V and J ends lost 0 bases and 3 bases respectively, with 14 bases between them. CDR3 loop: CASSLESYSGYTGELFF. CDR3 nucleotides: TGTGCCAGCAGCTTAGAATCTTATAGCGGCTACACCGGGGAGCTGTTTTTT.

Details on this clone: Mismatch with germline at one junction end may stem from a read error. CDR3 coding DNA: TGTGCCAGCAGCGTAACCGGGACTAGCGGGATCTATGAGCAGTTCTTC. Its translation is CASSVTGTSGIYEQFF. The rearrangement joins TRBV7-3 to TRBJ2-1; 13 bases are shared with TRBD2. The CDR3 runs to 16 residues. Germline lookup yields CDR1 SGHTA and CDR2 FQGTGA.

The chain combines TRBV18 with TRBJ2-1; D uncertain. Germline-derived CDR1 and CDR2 are KGHSH and LQKENI. The CDR3 has 11 residues. V lost 3 bases to trimming and J lost 10 bases, with 7 bases between them. The CDR3 reads CASSPSEEQFF. The CDR3 DNA sequence: TGTGCCAGCTCACCGTCGGAGGAGCAGTTCTTC. The full variable domain, with the rest looked up from reference TRBV18 and TRBJ2-1, is NAGVMQNPRHLVRRRGQEARLRCSPMKGHSHVYWYRQLPEEGLKFMVYLQKENIIDESGMPKERFSAEFPKEGPSILRIQQVVRGDSAAYFCASSPSEEQFFGPGTRLTVL.

The CDR3 protein is CASSGRDEQYF. CDR3 sequence (DNA): TGTGCCAGCAGTGGGAGGGACGAGCAGTACTTC. The chain employs TRBV2 and TRBJ2-7; the D gene is possibly TRBD2 (6 bases). The V gene's germline CDR1 is SNHLY and CDR2 FYNNEI. Deletions cut 4 bases from V and 5 bases from J, with 6 bases between. The CDR3 covers 11 residues.

The chain joins TRBV11-2 to TRBJ2-5, with 12 nucleotides matching TRBD2. Germline-derived CDR1 and CDR2 are SGHAT and FQNNGV. V lost 3 bases, J lost 9 bases, and 8 bases stayed unmatched. The CDR3 totals 15 residues. CDR3: CASSFTSGGRGAQYF. In nucleotides, the CDR3 is TGTGCCAGCAGCTTTACTAGCGGGGGGCGGGGGGCCCAGTACTTC.

This chain joins TRBV5-5 and TRBJ1-1; a possible D gene is TRBD1 (5 bases). Trimming removed 0 bases at V and 3 bases at J, with 15 bases between. This CDR3 spans 16 amino acids. CDR1 SGHKS and CDR2 YYEKEE come from the germline V gene (reference sequence). CDR3 DNA: TGTGCCAGCAGCTTGGGGGTGGACACCTGGGACACTGAAGCTTTCTTT. Translating it yields CASSLGVDTWDTEAFF.

CDR3 nucleotides: TGTGCCAGCAGTTACTCCGGACAGGGGAGGCACAATGAGCAGTTCTTC. Amino acids: CASSYSGQGRHNEQFF. This sequence joins TRBV6-6 and TRBJ2-1; 9 bases agree with TRBD1. J gave up 5 bases and V 0 bases, and 5 bases lay outside the gene matches. CDR3 length: 16 residues. CDR1 is MNHNY and CDR2 is SVGAGI in the germline V gene (reference sequence).

This clone appeared a single time. Different DNA sequences within this sample yield the same CDR3. For the CDR3, the DNA is TGTGCCAGTAGTACGACAGGGTTCAATCAGCCCCAGCATTTT. This gives the protein CASSTTGFNQPQHF. The chain has TRBV19 and TRBJ1-5, with 7 nucleotides matching TRBD1. V lost 4 bases to trimming and J lost 3 bases; unmatched junction nucleotides: 3. Germline V lookup: CDR1 LNHDA, CDR2 SQIVND (reference sequence). CDR3 length equals 14 residues.

This clone occurred a few times. The V and J genes are TRBV29-1 and TRBJ1-2; 8 bases are shared with TRBD1. The germline gives CDR1 SQVTM, CDR2 ANQGSEA. The CDR3 sequence is 15 residues long. J was trimmed by 6 bases and V by 3 bases; bases with no gene match: 12. This CDR3 is CSVDPSGTGGDGYTF. CDR3 nucleotide sequence: TGCAGCGTTGACCCCTCCGGGACAGGAGGCGATGGCTACACCTTC.

V and J are TRBV19 and TRBJ2-1; 9 nucleotides agree with TRBD2. V trimming: 1 base; J trimming: 6 bases; junction bases outside the gene matches: 7. The CDR3 is made up of 16 amino acids. Germline CDR1 is LNHDA and CDR2 is SQIVND (reference sequence). The CDR3 sequence is CASSIGGAGGPNEQFF. CDR3 in DNA: TGTGCCAGTAGTATAGGGGGAGCGGGAGGCCCCAATGAGCAGTTCTTC.

V gene TRBV5-4 combines with J gene TRBJ2-1, with D maybe TRBD2 (5 bases). Germline assignment: CDR1 SGHNT and CDR2 YYREEE (reference sequence). V was pared by 4 bases and J by 4 bases, with 12 bases between. The CDR3 spans 14 residues. CDR3 in amino acids: CASSPGSEYNEQFF. In nucleotides, the CDR3 is TGTGCCAGCAGCCCCGGTAGCGAGTACAATGAGCAGTTCTTC. Drawing the rest from reference TRBV5-4 and TRBJ2-1, the complete variable domain is ETGVTQSPTHLIKTRGQQVTLRCSSQSGHNTVSWYQQALGQGPQFIFQYYREEENGRGNFPPRFSGLQFPNYSSELNVNALELDDSALYLCASSPGSEYNEQFFGPGTRLTVL.

This CDR3 is CASSQEREESYEQYF. The CDR3 DNA is TGCGCCAGCAGCCAAGAGAGGGAGGAATCCTACGAGCAGTACTTC. The chain uses TRBV4-3 and TRBJ2-7; the D gene is possibly TRBD2 (6 bases). Germline V gene data show CDR1 as LGHNA and CDR2 as YSLEER. With 0 bases removed from V and 1 base from J, the gap between germline ends came to 10 bases. CDR3 size: 15 residues.

The chain uses TRBV6-1 and TRBJ1-3; D is unclear. V lost 6 bases and J 4 bases, leaving 13 bases between the germline ends. CDR1 MNHNS and CDR2 SASEGT come from the germline V gene. The CDR3 has 14 amino acids. The CDR3 bases are TGTGCCAGCAGAACACCACCGCCAGGAAACACCATATATTTT. Translation gives CASRTPPPGNTIYF.

V usage is TRBV28 and J usage is TRBJ2-7; no clear D. Germline assignment: CDR1 MDHEN and CDR2 SYDVKM. CDR3 length: 14 residues. V lost 4 bases and J lost 2, with 12 bases in between. The CDR3 loop is CASSSRIGTYEQYF. CDR3 DNA sequence: TGTGCCAGCAGTTCTCGAATCGGTACCTACGAGCAGTACTTC. Supplemented by reference TRBV28 and TRBJ2-7, the full variable domain reads DVKVTQSSRYLVKRTGEKVFLECVQDMDHENMFWYRQDPGLGLRLIYFSYDVKMKEKGDIPEGYSVSREKKERFSLILESASTNQTSMYLCASSSRIGTYEQYFGPGTRLTVT.

V and J are TRBV9 and TRBJ2-4; 7 nucleotides agree with TRBD1. The J segment lost 0 bases and the V segment lost 0 bases, leaving 3 bases of the junction unmatched. The CDR3 is 16 residues long. Germline CDR1 is SGDLS and CDR2 is YYNGEE. CDR3 residues: CASSVGGQLAKNIQYF. CDR3 nucleotide sequence: TGTGCCAGCAGCGTAGGGGGACAGCTAGCCAAAAACATTCAGTACTTC.